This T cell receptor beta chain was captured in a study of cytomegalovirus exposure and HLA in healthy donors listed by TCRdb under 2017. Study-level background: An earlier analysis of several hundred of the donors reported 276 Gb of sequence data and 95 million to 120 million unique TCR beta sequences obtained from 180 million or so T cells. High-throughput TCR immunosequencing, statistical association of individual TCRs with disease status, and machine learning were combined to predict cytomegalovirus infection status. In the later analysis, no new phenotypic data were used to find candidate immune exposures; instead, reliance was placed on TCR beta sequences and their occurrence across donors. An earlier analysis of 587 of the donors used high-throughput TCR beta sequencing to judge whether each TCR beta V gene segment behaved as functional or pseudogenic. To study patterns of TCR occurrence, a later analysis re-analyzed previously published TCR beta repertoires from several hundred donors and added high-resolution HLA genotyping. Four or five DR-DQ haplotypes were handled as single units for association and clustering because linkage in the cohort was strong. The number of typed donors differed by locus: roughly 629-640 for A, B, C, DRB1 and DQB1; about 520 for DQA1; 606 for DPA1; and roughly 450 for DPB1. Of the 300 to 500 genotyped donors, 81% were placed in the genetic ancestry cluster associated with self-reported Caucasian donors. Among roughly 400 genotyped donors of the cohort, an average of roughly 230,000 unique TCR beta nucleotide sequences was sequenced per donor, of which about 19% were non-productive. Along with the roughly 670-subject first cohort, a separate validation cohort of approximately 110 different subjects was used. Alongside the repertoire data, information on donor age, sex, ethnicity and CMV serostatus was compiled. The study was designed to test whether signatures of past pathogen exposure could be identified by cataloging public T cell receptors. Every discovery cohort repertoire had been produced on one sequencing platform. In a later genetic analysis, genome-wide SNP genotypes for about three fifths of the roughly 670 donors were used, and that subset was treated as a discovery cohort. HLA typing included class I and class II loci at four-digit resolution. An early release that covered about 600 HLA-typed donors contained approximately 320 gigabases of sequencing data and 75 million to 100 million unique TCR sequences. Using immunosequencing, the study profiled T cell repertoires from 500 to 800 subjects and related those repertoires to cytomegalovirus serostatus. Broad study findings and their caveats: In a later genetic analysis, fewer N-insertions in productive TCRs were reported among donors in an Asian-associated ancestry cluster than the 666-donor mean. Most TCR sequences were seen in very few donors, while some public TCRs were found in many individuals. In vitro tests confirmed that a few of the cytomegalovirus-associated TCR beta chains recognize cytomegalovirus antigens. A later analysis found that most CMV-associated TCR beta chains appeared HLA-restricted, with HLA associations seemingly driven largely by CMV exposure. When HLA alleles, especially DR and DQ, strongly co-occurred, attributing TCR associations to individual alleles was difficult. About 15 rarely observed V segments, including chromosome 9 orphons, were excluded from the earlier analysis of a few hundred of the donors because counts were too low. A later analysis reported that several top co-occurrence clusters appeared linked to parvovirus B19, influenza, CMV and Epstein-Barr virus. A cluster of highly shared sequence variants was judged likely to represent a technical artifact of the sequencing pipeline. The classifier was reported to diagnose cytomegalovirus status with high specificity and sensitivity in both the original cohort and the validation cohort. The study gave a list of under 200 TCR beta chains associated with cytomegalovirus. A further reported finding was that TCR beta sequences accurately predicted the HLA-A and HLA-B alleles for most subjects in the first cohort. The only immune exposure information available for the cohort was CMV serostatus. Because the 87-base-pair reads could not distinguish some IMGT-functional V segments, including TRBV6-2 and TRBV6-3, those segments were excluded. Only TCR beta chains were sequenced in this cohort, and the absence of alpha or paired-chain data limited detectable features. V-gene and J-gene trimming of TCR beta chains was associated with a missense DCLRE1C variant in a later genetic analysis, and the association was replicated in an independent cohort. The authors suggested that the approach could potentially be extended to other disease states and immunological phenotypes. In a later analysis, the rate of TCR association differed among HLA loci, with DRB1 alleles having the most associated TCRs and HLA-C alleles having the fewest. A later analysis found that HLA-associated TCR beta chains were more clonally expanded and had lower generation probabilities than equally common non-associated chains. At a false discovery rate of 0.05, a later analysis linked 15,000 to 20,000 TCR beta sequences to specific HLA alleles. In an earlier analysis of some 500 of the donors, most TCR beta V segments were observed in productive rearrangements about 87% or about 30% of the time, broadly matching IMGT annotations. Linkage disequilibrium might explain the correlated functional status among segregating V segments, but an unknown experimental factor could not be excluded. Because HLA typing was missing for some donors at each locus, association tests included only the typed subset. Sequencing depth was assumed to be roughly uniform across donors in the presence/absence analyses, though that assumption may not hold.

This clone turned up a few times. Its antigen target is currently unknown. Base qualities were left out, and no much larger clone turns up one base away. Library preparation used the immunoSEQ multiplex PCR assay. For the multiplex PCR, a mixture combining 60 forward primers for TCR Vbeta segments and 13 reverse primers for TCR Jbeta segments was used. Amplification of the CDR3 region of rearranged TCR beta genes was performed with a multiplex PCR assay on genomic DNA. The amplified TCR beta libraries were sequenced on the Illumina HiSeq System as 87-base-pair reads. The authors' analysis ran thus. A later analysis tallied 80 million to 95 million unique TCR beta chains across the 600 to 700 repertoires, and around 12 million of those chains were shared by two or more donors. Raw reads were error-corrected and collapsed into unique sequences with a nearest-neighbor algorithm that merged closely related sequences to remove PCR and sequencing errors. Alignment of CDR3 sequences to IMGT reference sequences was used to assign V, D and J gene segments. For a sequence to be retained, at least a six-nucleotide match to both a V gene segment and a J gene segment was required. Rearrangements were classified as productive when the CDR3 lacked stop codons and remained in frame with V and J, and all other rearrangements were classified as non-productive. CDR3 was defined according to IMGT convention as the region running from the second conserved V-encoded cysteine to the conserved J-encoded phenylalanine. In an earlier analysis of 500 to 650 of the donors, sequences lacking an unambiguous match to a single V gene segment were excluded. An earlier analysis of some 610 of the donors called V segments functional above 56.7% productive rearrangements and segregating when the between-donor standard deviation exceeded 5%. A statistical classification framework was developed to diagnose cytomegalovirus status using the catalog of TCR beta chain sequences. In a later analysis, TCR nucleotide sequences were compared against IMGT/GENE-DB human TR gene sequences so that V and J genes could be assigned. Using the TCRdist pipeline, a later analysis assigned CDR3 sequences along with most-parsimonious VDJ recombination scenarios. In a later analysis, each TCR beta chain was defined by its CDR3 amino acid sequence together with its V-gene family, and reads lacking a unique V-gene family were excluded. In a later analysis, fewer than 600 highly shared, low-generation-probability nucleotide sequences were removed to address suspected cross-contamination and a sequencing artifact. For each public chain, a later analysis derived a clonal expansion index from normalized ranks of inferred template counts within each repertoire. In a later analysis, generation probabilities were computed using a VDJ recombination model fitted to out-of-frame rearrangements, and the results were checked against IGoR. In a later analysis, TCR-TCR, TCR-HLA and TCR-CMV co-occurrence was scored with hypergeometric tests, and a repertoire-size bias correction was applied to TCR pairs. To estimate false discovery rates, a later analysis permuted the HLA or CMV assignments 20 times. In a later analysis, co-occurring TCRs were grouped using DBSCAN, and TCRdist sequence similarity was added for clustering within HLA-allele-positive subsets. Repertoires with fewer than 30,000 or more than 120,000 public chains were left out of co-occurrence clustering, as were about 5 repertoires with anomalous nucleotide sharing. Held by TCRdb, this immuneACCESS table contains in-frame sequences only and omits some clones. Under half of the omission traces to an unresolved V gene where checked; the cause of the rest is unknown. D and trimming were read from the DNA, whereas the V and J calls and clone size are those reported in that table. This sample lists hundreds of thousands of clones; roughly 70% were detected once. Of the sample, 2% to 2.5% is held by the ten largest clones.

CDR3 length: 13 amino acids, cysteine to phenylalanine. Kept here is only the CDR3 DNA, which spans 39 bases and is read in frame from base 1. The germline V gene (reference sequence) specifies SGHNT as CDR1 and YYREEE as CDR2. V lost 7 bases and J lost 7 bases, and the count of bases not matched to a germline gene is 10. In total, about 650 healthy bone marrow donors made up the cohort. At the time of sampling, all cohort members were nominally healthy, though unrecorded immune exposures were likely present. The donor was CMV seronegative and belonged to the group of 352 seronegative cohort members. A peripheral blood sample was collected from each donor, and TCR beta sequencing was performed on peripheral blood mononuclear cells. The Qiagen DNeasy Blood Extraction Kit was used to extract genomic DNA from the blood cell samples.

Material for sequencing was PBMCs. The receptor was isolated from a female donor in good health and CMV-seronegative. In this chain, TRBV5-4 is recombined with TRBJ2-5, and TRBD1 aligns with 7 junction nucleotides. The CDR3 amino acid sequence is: CASWEGGMGTQYF. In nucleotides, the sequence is TGTGCCAGCTGGGAAGGGGGCATGGGGACCCAGTACTTC.